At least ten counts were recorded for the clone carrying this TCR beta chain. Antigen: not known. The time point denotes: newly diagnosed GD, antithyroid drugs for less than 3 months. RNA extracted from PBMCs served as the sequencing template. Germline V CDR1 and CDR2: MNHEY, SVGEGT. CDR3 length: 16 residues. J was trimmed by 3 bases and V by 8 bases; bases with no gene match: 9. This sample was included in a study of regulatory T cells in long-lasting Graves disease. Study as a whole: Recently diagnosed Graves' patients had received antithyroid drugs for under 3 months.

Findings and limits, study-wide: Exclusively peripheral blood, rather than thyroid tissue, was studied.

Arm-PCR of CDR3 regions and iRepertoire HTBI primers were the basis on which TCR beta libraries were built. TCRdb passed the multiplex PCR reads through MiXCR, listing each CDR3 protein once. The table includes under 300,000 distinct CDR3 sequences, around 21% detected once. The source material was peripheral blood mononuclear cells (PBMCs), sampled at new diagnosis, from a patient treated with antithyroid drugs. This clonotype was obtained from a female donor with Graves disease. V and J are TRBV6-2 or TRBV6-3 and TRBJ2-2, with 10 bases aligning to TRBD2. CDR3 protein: CASAASGRSYTGELFF. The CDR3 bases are TGTGCCAGCGCGGCTAGCGGGAGATCGTACACCGGGGAGCTGTTTTTT.